Below are 27 T cell receptor beta chains sequenced from a single sample in a study of T cells in Graves' hyperthyroidism and ophthalmopathy. The source material, RNA transcripts, was used to amplify TCR beta CDR3 regions. First-round RT-PCR of the TCR CDR3 relied on the HTBI primer set. TCRdb reprocessed the multiplex PCR reads with MiXCR, giving one entry per CDR3 protein. The sample lists about half a million distinct CDR3 sequences, 20% occurring once. Sequenced: blood. The receptors originated from a man in his forties with Graves' ophthalmopathy.

The sample holds a few counts of this clonotype. V usage is TRBV7-2 and J usage is TRBJ2-7; D may be TRBD1 or TRBD2 (5 bases each). Germline loops: CDR1 SGHTA, CDR2 FQGNSA. Between the trimmed V and J ends, which lost 0 bases and 2 bases, there was a span of 11 bases. The CDR3 has 15 amino acids. The CDR3 sequence: CASSLAPGDAYEQYF. As DNA, the CDR3 is TGTGCCAGCAGCTTAGCTCCCGGGGACGCCTACGAGCAGTACTTC. Full variable domain (outside the CDR3, taken from reference TRBV7-2 and TRBJ2-7): GAGVSQSPSNKVTEKGKDVELRCDPISGHTALYWYRQSLGQGLEFLIYFQGNSAPDKSGLPSDRFSAERTGGSVSTLTIQRTQQEDSAVYLCASSLAPGDAYEQYFGPGTRLTVT.

A few counts support this clonotype. This chain joins TRBV30 and TRBJ2-5, with 13 positions matching TRBD2. V trimming: 4 bases; J trimming: 4 bases; junction bases outside the gene matches: 3. There are 14 residues in the CDR3. Germline CDR1 GTSNPN, CDR2 SVGIG (reference sequence). The CDR3 loop reads CAWKLAGGGETQYF. The CDR3, as DNA: TGTGCCTGGAAACTAGCGGGGGGGGGAGAGACCCAGTACTTC. Combining the CDR3 with reference TRBV30 and TRBJ2-5 gives the whole variable domain SQTIHQWPATLVQPVGSPLSLECTVEGTSNPNLYWYRQAAGRGLQLLFYSVGIGQISSEVPQNLSASRPQDRQFILSSKKLLLSDSGFYLCAWKLAGGGETQYFGPGTRLLVL.

This clonotype was counted many times. The chain employs TRBV20-1 and TRBJ2-5, with TRBD1 identical over 8 bases. CDR1 DFQATT and CDR2 SNEGSKA come from the germline V gene (reference sequence). The V and J ends lost 6 bases and 1 base, in that order; junction bases with no gene match: 4. There are 13 residues in the CDR3. CDR3 loop: CSAMGTGQETQYF. CDR3 coding DNA: TGCAGTGCCATGGGGACAGGCCAAGAGACCCAGTACTTC.

Turning to this clonotype: A much larger clone is a single base away; this may be a read error. The chain combines TRBV7-2 with TRBJ1-1; possible D gene TRBD1, 5 bases. This CDR3 comprises 13 residues. V dropped 0 bases and J dropped 6 bases, with 8 bases sitting between them. Germline V gene sequence: CDR1 SGHTA, CDR2 FQGNSA. The DNA of the CDR3 is TGTGCCAGCAGCTTAGCATGGGGCCCTGAAGCTTTCTTT. It specifies CASSLAWGPEAFF.

In this sample, this clonotype turned up many times. The V call is TRBV5-1, the J call TRBJ2-1; 9 bases fit TRBD2. CDR1 is SGHRS, CDR2 YFSETQ, per germline. CDR3 length: 16 amino acids. V lost 0 bases, J lost 9 bases, and 10 bases stayed unmatched. In DNA, the CDR3 is TGCGCCAGCAGCTTGGGTGCTTTTGGTAGCGGGAGTGAGCAGTTCTTC. It is translated as CASSLGAFGSGSEQFF. Complete variable domain (other parts from reference TRBV5-1 and TRBJ2-1): KAGVTQTPRYLIKTRGQQVTLSCSPISGHRSVSWYQQTPGQGLQFLFEYFSETQRNKGNFPGRFSGRQFSNSRSEMNVSTLELGDSALYLCASSLGAFGSGSEQFFGPGTRLTVL.

The gene calls are TRBV5-1 and TRBJ1-1; 7 nucleotides line up with TRBD1. After removal of 4 bases from V and 0 bases from J, the junction contained 9 bases not matched to a gene. There are 16 residues in the CDR3. Germline V gene data show CDR1 as SGHRS and CDR2 as YFSETQ. The CDR3 is CASSLGTAQMNTEAFF. The CDR3, as DNA: TGCGCCAGCAGCCTCGGGACAGCGCAAATGAACACTGAAGCTTTCTTT.

The CDR3 DNA is TGTGCCAGCAGTGACGGAGTGGGCACTGAAGCTTTCTTT. Amino acids: CASSDGVGTEAFF. V is TRBV6-1 and J is TRBJ1-1; D is undetermined. The CDR3 has 13 amino acids. CDR1 and CDR2 from the germline V gene are MNHNS and SASEGT. Between the trimmed V and J ends, which lost 3 bases and 4 bases, there was a span of 9 bases.

The chain joins TRBV5-6 to TRBJ2-1; D unresolved. V shed 2 bases and J shed 0 bases, with 9 bases lying between them. The germline V gene encodes CDR1 SGHDT and CDR2 YYEEEE. The CDR3 runs 15 residues. For the CDR3, the DNA is TGTGCCAGCAGCTTTCAACCTGGCTCCTACAATGAGCAGTTCTTC. This gives the protein CASSFQPGSYNEQFF.

The J gene is TRBJ1-3, the V gene TRBV12-3 or TRBV12-4; no definite D call. This CDR3 is 13 amino acids long. The V gene lost 0 bases and the J gene lost 6 bases, with 6 bases spanning the gap. CDR3: CASSLALSNTIYF. In DNA form, the CDR3 reads TGTGCCAGCAGTTTAGCCCTATCAAACACCATATATTTT.

This clonotype has a count of ten or more. This chain joins TRBV20-1 and TRBJ2-3; a possible D gene is TRBD2 (6 bases). Trimming pared 1 base from V and 5 bases from J, leaving 16 bases between. Germline V gene sequence: CDR1 DFQATT, CDR2 SNEGSKA (reference sequence). The CDR3 contains 15 residues. CDR3 DNA: TGCAGTGCTAGAGTTCGACGGGAGCCCCGAGATACGCAGTATTTT. This gives the protein CSARVRREPRDTQYF.

The V and J genes are TRBV5-1 and TRBJ1-1, with TRBD1 identical over 10 bases. The CDR3 is 17 amino acids. From germline, CDR1 is SGHRS and CDR2 YFSETQ. The ends lost 6 bases at V and 5 bases at J; junction bases unmatched: 16. Here the CDR3 reads CASIEHPDRGQTTEAFF. CDR3 in DNA: TGCGCCAGCATCGAACACCCAGACAGGGGGCAGACTACTGAAGCTTTCTTT. Full variable domain (remainder filled in from reference TRBV5-1 and TRBJ1-1): KAGVTQTPRYLIKTRGQQVTLSCSPISGHRSVSWYQQTPGQGLQFLFEYFSETQRNKGNFPGRFSGRQFSNSRSEMNVSTLELGDSALYLCASIEHPDRGQTTEAFFGQGTRLTVV.

The chain recombines TRBV4-3 with TRBJ1-1; no reliable D call. In germline, CDR1 is LGHNA, CDR2 YSLEER. V was cut by 8 bases and J by 2 bases, with 15 bases left in between. The CDR3 covers 14 residues. CDR3 in amino acids: CASRRPGQNTEAFF. The CDR3 nucleotides are TGCGCCAGCCGCCGACCGGGCCAAAACACTGAAGCTTTCTTT.

This clonotype has at least ten counts. The V and J genes are TRBV6-1 and TRBJ2-7; TRBD1 might be the D (6 bases). This CDR3 comprises 14 residues. The ends were cut back, 6 bases at V and 7 bases at J, with 19 bases in the middle. CDR1 and CDR2 (germline): MNHNS, SASEGT. This CDR3 reads CASSGQTGWDEQYF. The CDR3 bases are TGTGCCAGCAGCGGACAGACAGGATGGGATGAGCAGTACTTC.

In its sample, this clonotype was seen a few times. This chain connects TRBV15 to TRBJ2-7; D possibly matches TRBD1 or TRBD2 (6 bases each). Germline V CDR1 and CDR2: LNHNV, YYDKDF (reference sequence). There are 15 residues in the CDR3. V was cut by 9 bases and J by 0 bases, with 18 bases left in between. CDR3 residues: CATSLGGLSSYEQYF. The CDR3 DNA sequence: TGTGCCACGTCCCTGGGGGGCCTGAGCTCCTACGAGCAGTACTTC.

The chain's CDR3 is CAISESQQGGGEQYF. CDR3 in DNA: TGTGCCATCAGTGAGTCTCAGCAGGGAGGAGGAGAGCAGTACTTC. This rearrangement joins TRBV10-3 to TRBJ2-7; D perhaps matches TRBD2 (6 bases). V was trimmed by 0 bases and J by 7 bases, leaving 16 bases between them. The CDR3 covers 15 residues. Germline CDR1 is ENHRY and CDR2 is SYGVKD.

The sample holds a few counts of this clonotype. The chain combines TRBV30 with TRBJ2-2; D is ambiguous. The CDR3 length is 10 residues. The germline gives CDR1 GTSNPN, CDR2 SVGIG (reference sequence). V dropped 8 bases and J dropped 9 bases, with 10 bases sitting between them. The DNA of the CDR3 is TGTGCCGCCAGGTCCCGGGAGCTGTTTTTT. Protein: CAARSRELFF.

This clonotype showed up just a few times. The CDR3 is CASSPGGALHEQYF. CDR3 bases: TGTGCCAGCAGCCCTGGGGGGGCTCTGCACGAGCAGTACTTC. The V call is TRBV7-9, the J call TRBJ2-7, with D possibly being TRBD2 (7 bases). V dropped 5 bases and J dropped 5 bases, with 16 bases sitting between them. This CDR3 contains 14 residues. Per germline, CDR1 SEHNR and CDR2 FQNEAQ (reference sequence).

This clonotype was seen repeatedly, ten times or more. This chain links TRBV12-3 or TRBV12-4 with TRBJ2-2, with a weak D call TRBD2 (5 bases). The ends were cut back, 6 bases at V and 4 bases at J, with 12 bases in the middle. The CDR3 runs to 14 residues. The chain's CDR3 is CASSPSSGTGELFF. CDR3 sequence (DNA): TGTGCCAGCAGCCCGTCAAGCGGCACCGGGGAGCTGTTTTTT.

The chain recombines TRBV11-2 with TRBJ2-3; weak D call: TRBD2 (5 bases). Trimming removed 5 bases from V and 1 base from J, with 10 bases in between. Germline CDR1 reads SGHAT; CDR2 reads FQNNGV. The CDR3 consists of 14 residues. CDR3 coding DNA: TGTGCCAGCAGCCGGAATAGCGGCACAGATACGCAGTATTTT. Residues: CASSRNSGTDTQYF.

This clonotype has more than one count but fewer than ten. The J gene is TRBJ1-5, the V gene TRBV28; D is possibly TRBD1 (5 bases). The CDR3 has 14 residues. Germline V lookup: CDR1 MDHEN, CDR2 SYDVKM. The V end was cut by 3 bases, the J end by 2 bases, with 8 bases between. DNA for the CDR3: TGTGCCAGCAGTTTCAGGGTAGGCAATCAGCCCCAGCATTTT. The encoded protein is CASSFRVGNQPQHF.

The table lists this clonotype with many counts. The chain has TRBV7-8 and TRBJ2-2; 16 nucleotides align to TRBD2. Per germline, CDR1 SGHVS and CDR2 FQNEAQ. This CDR3 is built from 16 residues. V dropped 4 bases and J dropped 7; count of bases not matched to a gene: 3. Written as DNA, the CDR3 is TGTGCCAGCAGCTCGGGACTAGCGGGGGGGATCGGGGAGCTGTTTTTT. This sequence encodes CASSSGLAGGIGELFF.

This clonotype was counted between two and nine times. The gene calls are TRBV28 and TRBJ2-5; 7 bases agree with TRBD1. Trimming took 6 bases from V and 1 from J; bases not matched to a gene: 11. There are 16 residues in the CDR3. Germline assignment: CDR1 MDHEN and CDR2 SYDVKM. For the CDR3, the DNA is TGTGCCAGCAGCCCTTCCCTCGGACAGGTCCAAGAGACCCAGTACTTC. This gives the protein CASSPSLGQVQETQYF.

This chain uses TRBV6-1 with TRBJ1-2; no firm D call. CDR3 length: 11 residues. The V end lost 11 bases, the J end lost 6 bases, and 13 bases lay between the germline ends. Germline CDR1 and CDR2: MNHNS and SASEGT. This CDR3 is CALKNGDGYTF. In DNA, the CDR3 is TGTGCCCTCAAGAACGGTGATGGCTACACCTTC.

The table lists this clonotype with many counts. The chain recombines TRBV11-2 with TRBJ2-5; 13 bases match TRBD2. The germline gives CDR1 SGHAT, CDR2 FQNNGV. The length of the CDR3 is 17 residues. Trimming removed 7 bases from V and 5 bases from J; junction bases left unmatched: 13. CDR3 residues: CASMLGLAGKMVETQYF. CDR3 nucleotide sequence: TGTGCCAGCATGCTGGGACTAGCGGGGAAGATGGTGGAGACCCAGTACTTC.

This clonotype was counted a few times. The V and J genes are TRBV13 and TRBJ1-2, with D tentatively TRBD1 (5 bases). V was pared by 6 bases and J by 10 bases, with 21 bases between. Germline V gene lookup returns CDR1 PRHDT and CDR2 FYEKMQ (reference sequence). CDR3 size: 14 residues. The CDR3 bases are TGTGCCAGCAGATCTGGGAGGGGCGTTTTGGACTACACCTTC. Residues: CASRSGRGVLDYTF. The entire variable domain, with the rest obtained from reference TRBV13 and TRBJ1-2, is as follows: AAGVIQSPRHLIKEKRETATLKCYPIPRHDTVYWYQQGPGQDPQFLISFYEKMQSDKGSIPDRFSAQQFSDYHSELNMSSLELGDSALYFCASRSGRGVLDYTFGSGTRLTVV.

This clonotype was detected only a few times. The chain has TRBV28 and TRBJ2-3; the match to TRBD2 covers 8 bases. Germline CDR1 reads MDHEN; CDR2 reads SYDVKM. This CDR3 has 13 residues. With 6 bases clipped from V and 3 bases from J, the junction kept 2 bases outside the gene matches. The CDR3 DNA sequence: TGTGCCAGCAGGACGGGAGGGACAGATACGCAGTATTTT. It is translated as CASRTGGTDTQYF.

This clonotype was counted many times. The V and J genes are TRBV5-1 and TRBJ2-3; no clear D gene. The CDR3 extends over 14 amino acids. Trimming took off 3 bases at V and 1 base at J, with 9 bases between the two ends. CDR1 and CDR2 (germline): SGHRS, YFSETQ. The CDR3 loop reads CASSWWEGTDTQYF. Written as DNA, the CDR3 is TGCGCCAGCAGCTGGTGGGAAGGCACAGATACGCAGTATTTT.